Presented here are 17 T cell receptor beta chains from one specimen sequenced in a study of cytomegalovirus exposure and HLA in healthy donors. The PCR employed 60 Vbeta primers together with 13 Jbeta primers. The protocol was immunoSEQ multiplex PCR, while the TCRdb copy is restricted to in-frame clones and leaves out a portion. This sample has about 150,000 clones, with about three quarters found just once. Sequenced input: PBMCs. These receptors came from a man aged 25 to 45 in good health and CMV-seropositive.

In this sample, this clone turned up a few times. This chain connects TRBV6-1 to TRBJ2-7; no reliable D call. This CDR3 is 15 amino acids long. Trimming shortened V by 4 bases and J by 3 bases, and 16 bases separated the two germline ends. Looked up from germline, CDR1 is MNHNS and CDR2 is SASEGT. CDR3 protein: CASSGSDAINYEQYF. The DNA of the CDR3 is TGTGCCAGCAGTGGAAGCGACGCGATAAACTACGAGCAGTACTTC.

The V and J genes are TRBV27 and TRBJ1-2, with 8 bases lining up with TRBD1. Germline values: CDR1 MNHEY, CDR2 SMNVEV (reference sequence). This CDR3 contains 14 residues. V dropped 6 bases and J dropped 5; count of bases not matched to a gene: 8. CDR3 in amino acids: CASSPEQGVYGYTF. As DNA, the CDR3 is TGTGCCAGCAGCCCTGAACAGGGGGTTTATGGCTACACCTTC.

The chain employs TRBV6-5 and TRBJ1-3, with D unresolved. The CDR3 covers 15 residues. The germline V gene has CDR1 MNHEY and CDR2 SVGAGI. Trimming took 2 bases from V and 0 from J, leaving 8 bases between them. The chain's CDR3 is CASSYTTYSGNTIYF. The DNA of the CDR3 is TGTGCCAGCAGTTACACCACTTACTCTGGAAACACCATATATTTT.

The chain carries TRBV5-8 and TRBJ2-5, with 11 bases fitting TRBD1. Germline V gene lookup returns CDR1 SGHTS and CDR2 YDEGEE. The CDR3 loop spans 16 amino acids. V trimming: 3 bases; J trimming: 3 bases; junction bases outside the gene matches: 7. The CDR3 bases are TGTGCCAGCAGCTCGGACAGGGGGCGCGGAGAAGAGACCCAGTACTTC. Translation: CASSSDRGRGEETQYF.

The chain employs TRBV6-1 and TRBJ2-5, with D possibly matching TRBD1 (5 bases). The CDR3 has 14 residues. Germline V gene lookup returns CDR1 MNHNS and CDR2 SASEGT. The V end lost 6 bases, the J end lost 0 bases, and 11 bases lay between the germline ends. The CDR3 spells CASRLGQNQETQYF. The CDR3 bases are TGTGCCAGCAGATTAGGACAAAACCAAGAGACCCAGTACTTC.

In this sample, this clone turned up a few times. The V call is TRBV6-1, the J call TRBJ1-2; 9 nucleotides align to TRBD1. Germline V gives CDR1 MNHNS, CDR2 SASEGT. V trimming: 1 base; J trimming: 7 bases; junction bases outside the gene matches: 4. There are 14 residues in the CDR3. The CDR3 DNA is TGTGCCAGCAGTGAAGGGAGGGACAGGGCTGGCTACACCTTC. Its protein is CASSEGRDRAGYTF.

This clone was recorded a few times. The chain links TRBV4-1 to TRBJ2-7, with TRBD1 matching 9 bases. The CDR3 totals 14 residues. Trimming removed 7 bases from V and 0 bases from J; junction bases left unmatched: 4. Germline CDR1 reads MGHRA; CDR2 reads YSYEKL. The CDR3 coding sequence is TGCGCCAGCAAGAGGACAGGGGACTCCTACGAGCAGTACTTC. Protein: CASKRTGDSYEQYF.

A few counts support this clone. The chain combines TRBV27 with TRBJ2-2; D is undetermined. The V gene lost 8 bases and the J gene lost 0 bases, with 19 bases spanning the gap. Germline V gene sequence: CDR1 MNHEY, CDR2 SMNVEV (reference sequence). The CDR3 is 17 residues long. This chain's CDR3 is CASGTPLYSPNTGELFF. The DNA of the CDR3 is TGTGCCAGCGGAACACCGCTGTACAGTCCGAACACCGGGGAGCTGTTTTTT.

The chain is built from TRBV5-4 and TRBJ1-5, with 9 bases fitting TRBD1. Germline V gene lookup returns CDR1 SGHNT and CDR2 YYREEE (reference sequence). V gave up 4 bases and J gave up 4 bases; unmatched junction bases: 3. The CDR3 runs to 14 residues. In DNA, the CDR3 is TGTGCCAGCAGCACCGGGACAGGGAATCAGCCCCAGCATTTT. The encoded protein is CASSTGTGNQPQHF.

This clone appeared a few times. This sequence joins TRBV7-9 and TRBJ2-1, with TRBD2 matching over 10 bases. The germline CDR1 and CDR2 sequences are SEHNR and FQNEAQ (reference sequence). V gave up 5 bases and J gave up 0 bases; unmatched junction bases: 10. The CDR3 covers 18 residues. CDR3 sequence reads: CASSRRTSGKTSYNEQFF. The CDR3 nucleotides read TGTGCCAGCAGCCGTAGGACTAGCGGTAAAACCTCCTACAATGAGCAGTTCTTC.

This clone was detected only a few times. This rearrangement joins TRBV10-2 to TRBJ2-1; 7 nucleotides agree with TRBD1. Germline CDR1 is WSHSY and CDR2 is SAAADI. The V and J ends lost 7 bases and 3 bases, in that order; junction bases with no gene match: 6. CDR3 size: 14 residues. The CDR3: CASNRQGYYNEQFF. The CDR3 region has the DNA TGCGCCAGCAATAGACAGGGATACTACAATGAGCAGTTCTTC.

This clone was found a few times. The chain is built from TRBV10-2 and TRBJ1-3; D not resolved. Germline V gene sequence: CDR1 WSHSY, CDR2 SAAADI. The length of the CDR3 is 15 residues. The V and J ends lost 5 bases and 3 bases respectively, with 14 bases between them. CDR3 sequence reads: CASSRPGDGGNTIYF. The CDR3 DNA reads as TGCGCCAGCAGTCGTCCGGGAGATGGTGGAAACACCATATATTTT.

This clone has a single count. The V call is TRBV10-1, the J call TRBJ2-1, with 11 positions matching TRBD2. Germline lookup yields CDR1 WNHNN and CDR2 SYGVQD (reference sequence). V lost 4 bases, J lost 15 bases, and 8 bases stayed unmatched. This CDR3 comprises 13 residues. DNA of the CDR3: TGCGCCAGCAGTGGACTCGGGACTAGCGGAACGTTCTTC. It is translated as CASSGLGTSGTFF.

This chain uses TRBV10-1 with TRBJ2-1, with 11 bases matching TRBD2. With 7 bases clipped from V and 7 bases from J, the junction kept 9 bases outside the gene matches. In germline, CDR1 is WNHNN, CDR2 SYGVQD (reference sequence). This CDR3 is built from 15 residues. This CDR3 is CASTLAGGIRNEQFF. CDR3 coding DNA: TGCGCCAGCACCTTAGCGGGAGGGATTAGAAATGAGCAGTTCTTC.

This sequence joins TRBV27 and TRBJ2-6; 9 positions match TRBD1. Germline trimming cut 10 bases from V and 0 bases from J; bases unmatched to any gene: 7. From germline, CDR1 is MNHEY and CDR2 SMNVEV (reference sequence). This CDR3 has 16 residues. CDR3 in DNA: TGTGCCACAGGGGGACAGGGATACTCTGGGGCCAACGTCCTGACTTTC. It encodes CATGGQGYSGANVLTF. The variable domain in full, with the rest retrieved from reference TRBV27 and TRBJ2-6, is EAQVTQNPRYLITVTGKKLTVTCSQNMNHEYMSWYRQDPGLGLRQIYYSMNVEVTDKGDVPEGYKVSRKEKRNFPLILESPSPNQTSLYFCATGGQGYSGANVLTFGAGSRLTVL.

The V and J genes are TRBV9 and TRBJ2-3, with 7 bases aligning to TRBD1. The CDR3 consists of 17 residues. With V trimmed by 4 bases and J by 0 bases, 11 bases remained unmatched. The V gene's germline CDR1 is SGDLS and CDR2 YYNGEE. As DNA, the CDR3 is TGTGCCAGCAGCTTAAATCAAGGACAGGCGAGCACAGATACGCAGTATTTT. Translated, it gives CASSLNQGQASTDTQYF.

This chain joins TRBV19 and TRBJ1-2, with 10 bases lining up with TRBD1. The V and J ends lost 5 bases and 4 bases, in that order; junction bases with no gene match: 13. Germline CDR1 is LNHDA and CDR2 is SQIVND (reference sequence). The CDR3 consists of 17 residues. CDR3: CASSAILLGQGFYGYTF. The CDR3 nucleotides read TGTGCCAGTAGTGCGATCCTCTTGGGACAGGGGTTCTATGGCTACACCTTC.